The 20 T cell receptor beta chains presented below share a single source sample, sequenced in a study of blood T cell repertoires in COVID-19. Method: immunoSEQ multiplex PCR; TCRdb's copy keeps in-frame clones and lacks some. This table holds 170,000 or so clones, just under 80% found once. Sample: peripheral blood. The receptors were gathered from a man aged 70-80 years with active or convalescent COVID-19.

The gene calls are TRBV19 and TRBJ2-3; 7 positions agree with TRBD1. The CDR3 is 14 residues long. CDR1 LNHDA and CDR2 SQIVND come from the germline V gene (reference sequence). Losses at the gene ends were 3 bases for V and 3 bases for J; bases not matched to a gene: 3. CDR3 loop: CASSMTGLTDTQYF. The CDR3 region has the DNA TGTGCCAGTAGTATGACAGGGCTGACAGATACGCAGTATTTT. Full variable domain (outside the CDR3, taken from reference TRBV19 and TRBJ2-3): DGGITQSPKYLFRKEGQNVTLSCEQNLNHDAMYWYRQDPGQGLRLIYYSQIVNDFQKGDIAEGYSVSREKKESFPLTVTSAQKNPTAFYLCASSMTGLTDTQYFGPGTRLTVL.

This sequence joins TRBV27 and TRBJ1-2; D is perhaps TRBD1 (5 bases). Between the trimmed V and J ends, which lost 8 bases and 8 bases, there was a span of 21 bases. This CDR3 is 14 amino acids long. CDR1 and CDR2 from the germline V gene are MNHEY and SMNVEV (reference sequence). The CDR3 reads CASSRQGPRGGYTF. Written as DNA, the CDR3 is TGTGCCAGCTCCCGTCAGGGCCCCCGTGGGGGCTACACCTTC.

The V and J genes are TRBV27 and TRBJ1-4; 7 positions agree with TRBD1. Per the germline V gene, CDR1 is MNHEY and CDR2 is SMNVEV (reference sequence). V was clipped by 3 bases and J by 7 bases; unmatched bases: 2. CDR3 length: 13 amino acids. The CDR3 DNA reads TGTGCCAGCAGTTTTACAGGGGTTGAAAAACTGTTTTTT. Amino acids: CASSFTGVEKLFF.

The rearrangement uses TRBV6-5 and TRBJ2-3; tentatively, D is TRBD2 (5 bases). From germline, CDR1 is MNHEY and CDR2 SVGAGI. This CDR3 has 13 amino acids. Trimming stripped 10 bases from V and 4 bases from J, with 15 bases between. CDR3 protein: CATLPAGADTQYF. The DNA for the CDR3 is TGTGCCACTCTCCCCGCCGGGGCAGATACGCAGTATTTT.

V usage is TRBV27 and J usage is TRBJ1-2, with 8 positions matching TRBD1. Losses at the gene ends were 6 bases for V and 5 bases for J; bases not matched to a gene: 5. The CDR3 is 13 amino acids. Germline values: CDR1 MNHEY, CDR2 SMNVEV (reference sequence). The CDR3 sequence is CASSRTGPYGYTF. For the CDR3, the DNA is TGTGCCAGCAGCCGGACAGGGCCGTATGGCTACACCTTC.

In its sample, this clone was seen once. The chain uses TRBV5-4 and TRBJ2-3, with 13 positions matching TRBD2. The CDR3 is 17 residues long. V shed 5 bases, J shed 0 bases, and the junction held 6 bases outside the gene matches. The germline gives CDR1 SGHNT, CDR2 YYREEE (reference sequence). The CDR3 here is CASRTGTSGTSTDTQYF. In DNA form, the CDR3 reads TGTGCCAGCAGAACAGGGACTAGCGGGACGAGCACAGATACGCAGTATTTT.

The chain links TRBV18 to TRBJ1-1; D is unresolved. From germline, CDR1 is KGHSH and CDR2 LQKENI. This CDR3 contains 14 residues. Trimming removed 7 bases from V and 1 base from J, with 13 bases in between. CDR3 protein: CASFPWEKNTEAFF. The CDR3 nucleotides are TGTGCCAGCTTCCCGTGGGAGAAGAACACTGAAGCTTTCTTT.

This clone was recorded once. The DNA of the CDR3 is TGCGCCAGCAGCCAGAAGACAGGAAACACAGATACGCAGTATTTT. Encoded protein: CASSQKTGNTDTQYF. The chain couples TRBV5-1 to TRBJ2-3; TRBD1 might be the D (6 bases). The CDR3 has 15 amino acids. Germline CDR1 SGHRS, CDR2 YFSETQ. The V end lost 4 bases, the J end lost 2 bases, and 14 bases lay between the germline ends.

This chain uses TRBV5-1 with TRBJ1-5; 9 nucleotides line up with TRBD1. Per the germline V gene, CDR1 is SGHRS and CDR2 is YFSETQ. V shed 4 bases and J 5 bases; nucleotides not matched to a gene: 4. This CDR3 contains 14 residues. DNA of the CDR3: TGCGCCAGCAGCCCAGACAGGGGGGATCAGCCCCAGCATTTT. As protein: CASSPDRGDQPQHF.

V and J are TRBV12-5 and TRBJ1-5; 7 positions agree with TRBD1. Losses at the gene ends were 8 bases for V and 7 bases for J; bases not matched to a gene: 17. The CDR3 covers 16 residues. Germline loops: CDR1 LGHNT, CDR2 FRNRAP. CDR3 sequence reads: CASLPDFKGASQPQHF. As DNA, the CDR3 is TGTGCTAGTCTTCCCGATTTTAAGGGGGCTAGCCAGCCCCAGCATTTT.

The chain has TRBV9 and TRBJ1-2; 9 bases fit TRBD1. The CDR3 runs to 16 residues. CDR1 is SGDLS, CDR2 YYNGEE, per germline. V was pared by 4 bases and J by 6 bases, with 13 bases of the junction left unmatched. CDR3 coding DNA: TGTGCCAGCAGCCCTTGGAGGGACAGGGAAGTCGATGGCTACACCTTC. Protein product: CASSPWRDREVDGYTF.

The V and J genes are TRBV9 and TRBJ1-1, with D perhaps matching TRBD1 (5 bases). The V end lost 0 bases, the J end lost 0 bases, and 9 bases lay between the germline ends. Germline CDR1 is SGDLS and CDR2 is YYNGEE. The CDR3 spans 15 residues. DNA for the CDR3: TGTGCCAGCAGCGTAGGTGGGGCGATGAACACTGAAGCTTTCTTT. Translation gives CASSVGGAMNTEAFF.

This clone was seen at least ten times. The chain carries TRBV6-5 and TRBJ2-7, with 8 bases that match TRBD1. V lost 6 bases to trimming and J lost 0 bases; unmatched junction nucleotides: 7. The germline gives CDR1 MNHEY, CDR2 SVGAGI. The CDR3 has 15 residues. CDR3 DNA: TGTGCCAGCAGGGACCCAGGGGGCGACTCCTACGAGCAGTACTTC. Protein sequence: CASRDPGGDSYEQYF.

The chain is built from TRBV9 and TRBJ1-3; the D gene is possibly TRBD1 (5 bases). Germline V lookup: CDR1 SGDLS, CDR2 YYNGEE. V dropped 0 bases and J dropped 3 bases, with 10 bases sitting between them. This CDR3 spans 15 amino acids. The CDR3 DNA reads as TGTGCCAGCAGCGTAGGTTCTGGACATGGAAACACCATATATTTT. It codes for CASSVGSGHGNTIYF.

The chain links TRBV19 to TRBJ1-1; 7 bases fit TRBD1. Germline values: CDR1 LNHDA, CDR2 SQIVND (reference sequence). V trimming: 5 bases; J trimming: 5 bases; junction bases outside the gene matches: 20. CDR3 length: 18 residues. CDR3 sequence reads: CASSPSSTGMGLGTEAFF. The CDR3 DNA is TGTGCCAGTAGTCCTTCCTCGACAGGGATGGGTTTAGGTACTGAAGCTTTCTTT.

The chain has TRBV15 and TRBJ2-1, with 10 bases fitting TRBD1. The V gene's germline CDR1 is LNHNV and CDR2 YYDKDF (reference sequence). The CDR3 runs 15 residues. After removal of 3 bases from V and 5 bases from J, the junction contained 4 bases not matched to a gene. The CDR3 protein is CATSSPGQGDNEQFF. DNA of the CDR3: TGTGCCACCAGCAGTCCAGGACAGGGGGACAATGAGCAGTTCTTC.

This clone was observed at least ten times. The chain joins TRBV5-1 to TRBJ2-2; D is unresolved. Trimming took 0 bases from V and 4 from J, leaving 4 bases between them. The CDR3 is 13 residues long. Germline CDR1 reads SGHRS; CDR2 reads YFSETQ. The CDR3 DNA is TGCGCCAGCAGCTTGGGACTCACCGGGGAGCTGTTTTTT. Encoded protein: CASSLGLTGELFF.

The chain is built from TRBV5-1 and TRBJ1-2; 7 nucleotides line up with TRBD1. The CDR3 totals 14 residues. The junction had 9 bases not matched to a gene; V was cut back by 4 bases and J by 6 bases. Germline V gene lookup returns CDR1 SGHRS and CDR2 YFSETQ. Here the CDR3 DNA reads TGCGCCAGCAGCGACTTACAGGGGAACGATGGCTACACCTTC. Protein sequence: CASSDLQGNDGYTF.

The rearrangement joins TRBV19 to TRBJ1-1, with TRBD1 as a possible D gene (5 bases). Trimming removed 3 bases from V and 5 bases from J, with 10 bases in between. The CDR3 sequence is 13 residues long. CDR1 and CDR2 (germline): LNHDA, SQIVND (reference sequence). For the CDR3, the DNA is TGTGCCAGTAGTATGTTCGGGGGGACTGAAGCTTTCTTT. It specifies CASSMFGGTEAFF. The whole variable domain, remainder taken from reference TRBV19 and TRBJ1-1, is DGGITQSPKYLFRKEGQNVTLSCEQNLNHDAMYWYRQDPGQGLRLIYYSQIVNDFQKGDIAEGYSVSREKKESFPLTVTSAQKNPTAFYLCASSMFGGTEAFFGQGTRLTVV.

CDR3 residues: CASSSGLAGDGAKNIQYF. CDR3 nucleotides: TGTGCCAGCAGCTCGGGACTAGCGGGGGACGGCGCCAAAAACATTCAGTACTTC. The chain combines TRBV7-2 with TRBJ2-4, with TRBD2 matching 14 bases. V was clipped by 4 bases and J by 1 base; unmatched bases: 6. Per germline, CDR1 SGHTA and CDR2 FQGNSA. The CDR3 length is 18 residues.